The source of this TCR beta chain is a study of blood T cell repertoires in COVID-19. Assay: immunoSEQ multiplex PCR; the TCRdb copy retains only in-frame clones and omits some. The sample records fewer than 300,000 clones, 70% to 85% being singletons. This clonotype originated in a human donor with COVID-19, enrolled during active disease. The donor label of this sample is uncertain. Material: peripheral blood.

The CDR3 coding sequence is TGTGCCAGCACCGGGACAGCCACCGGGGAGCTGTTTTTT. It codes for CASTGTATGELFF. The rearrangement joins TRBV6-6 to TRBJ2-2; TRBD1 matches 7 bases. Germline lookup yields CDR1 MNHNY and CDR2 SVGAGI (reference sequence). After removal of 7 bases from V and 4 bases from J, the junction contained 3 bases not matched to a gene. The CDR3 has 13 residues.